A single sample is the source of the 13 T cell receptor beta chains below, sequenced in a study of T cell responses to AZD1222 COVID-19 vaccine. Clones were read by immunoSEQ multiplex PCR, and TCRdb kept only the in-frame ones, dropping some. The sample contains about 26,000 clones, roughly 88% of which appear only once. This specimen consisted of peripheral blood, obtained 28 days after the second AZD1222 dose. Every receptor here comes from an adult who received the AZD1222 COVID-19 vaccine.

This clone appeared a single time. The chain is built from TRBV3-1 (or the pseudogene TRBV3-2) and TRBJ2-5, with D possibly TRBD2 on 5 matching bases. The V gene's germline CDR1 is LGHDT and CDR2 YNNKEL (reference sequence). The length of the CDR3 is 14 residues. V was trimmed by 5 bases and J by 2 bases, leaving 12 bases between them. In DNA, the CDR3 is TGTGCCAGCAGCTCTGGACTTCTACAAGAGACCCAGTACTTC. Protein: CASSSGLLQETQYF.

DNA of the CDR3: TGCGCCAGCCCCCCCCCGAGGGATACGCAGTATTTT. This translates into CASPPPRDTQYF. J is TRBJ2-3 and V is TRBV10-1; D gene ambiguous. Trimming shortened V by 8 bases and J by 6 bases, and 12 bases separated the two germline ends. Germline CDR1 WNHNN, CDR2 SYGVQD (reference sequence). This CDR3 is built from 12 residues.

CDR3 region: CASRTGEGNYGYTF. CDR3 nucleotides: TGTGCCTCAAGGACAGGGGAGGGGAACTATGGCTACACCTTC. V usage is TRBV28 and J usage is TRBJ1-2; 9 nucleotides match TRBD1. This CDR3 has 14 amino acids. The germline V gene has CDR1 MDHEN and CDR2 SYDVKM. With 11 bases clipped from V and 2 bases from J, the junction kept 9 bases outside the gene matches.

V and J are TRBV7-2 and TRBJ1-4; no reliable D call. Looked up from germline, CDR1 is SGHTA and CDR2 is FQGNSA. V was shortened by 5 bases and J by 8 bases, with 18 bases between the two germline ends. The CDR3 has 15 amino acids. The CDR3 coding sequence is TGTGCCAGCAGCATCGGACGCACCAGGAGGGAAAAACTGTTTTTT. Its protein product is CASSIGRTRREKLFF.

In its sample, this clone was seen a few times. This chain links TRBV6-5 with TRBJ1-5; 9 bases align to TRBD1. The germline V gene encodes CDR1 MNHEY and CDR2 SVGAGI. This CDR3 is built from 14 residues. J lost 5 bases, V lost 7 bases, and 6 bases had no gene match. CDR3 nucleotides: TGTGCCAGCACCCTAAGGACAGGGGATCAGCCCCAGCATTTT. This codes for CASTLRTGDQPQHF.

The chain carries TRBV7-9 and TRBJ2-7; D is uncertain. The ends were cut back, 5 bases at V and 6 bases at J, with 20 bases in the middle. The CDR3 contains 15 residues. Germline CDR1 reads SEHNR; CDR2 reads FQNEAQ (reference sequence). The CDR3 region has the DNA TGTGCCAGCAGCCCATCAGTAGCCCATAGGCGCGAGCAGTACTTC. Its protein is CASSPSVAHRREQYF.

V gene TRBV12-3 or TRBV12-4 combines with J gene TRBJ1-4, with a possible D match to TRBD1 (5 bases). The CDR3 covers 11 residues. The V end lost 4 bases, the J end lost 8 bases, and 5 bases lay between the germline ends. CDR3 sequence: CASSWGEKLFF. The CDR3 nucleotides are TGTGCCAGCAGTTGGGGCGAAAAACTGTTTTTT.

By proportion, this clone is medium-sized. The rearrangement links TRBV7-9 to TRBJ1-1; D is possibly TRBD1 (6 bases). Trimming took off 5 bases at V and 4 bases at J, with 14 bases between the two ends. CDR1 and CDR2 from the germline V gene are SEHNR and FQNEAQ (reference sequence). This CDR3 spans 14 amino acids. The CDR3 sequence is CASSTEGVSTEAFF. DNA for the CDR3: TGTGCCAGCAGCACCGAGGGGGTGAGCACTGAAGCTTTCTTT.

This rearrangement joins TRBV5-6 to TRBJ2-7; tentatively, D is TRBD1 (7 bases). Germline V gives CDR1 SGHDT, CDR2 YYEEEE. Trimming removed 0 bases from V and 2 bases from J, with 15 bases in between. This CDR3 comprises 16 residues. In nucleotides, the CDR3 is TGTGCCAGCAGCTTGGTTCTGCGGGACAGCCCCTACGAGCAGTACTTC. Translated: CASSLVLRDSPYEQYF.

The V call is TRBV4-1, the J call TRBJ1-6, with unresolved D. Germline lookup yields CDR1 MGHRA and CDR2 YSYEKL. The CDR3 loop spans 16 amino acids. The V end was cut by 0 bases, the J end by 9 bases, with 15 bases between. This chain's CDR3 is CASSQDWVSLGSPLHF. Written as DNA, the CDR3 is TGCGCCAGCAGCCAAGATTGGGTCTCTTTGGGTTCACCCCTCCACTTT.

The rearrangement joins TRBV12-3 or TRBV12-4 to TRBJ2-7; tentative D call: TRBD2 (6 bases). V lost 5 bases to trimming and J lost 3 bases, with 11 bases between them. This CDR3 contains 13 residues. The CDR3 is CASSKTGSYEQYF. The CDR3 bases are TGTGCCAGCAGTAAAACCGGGAGCTACGAGCAGTACTTC.

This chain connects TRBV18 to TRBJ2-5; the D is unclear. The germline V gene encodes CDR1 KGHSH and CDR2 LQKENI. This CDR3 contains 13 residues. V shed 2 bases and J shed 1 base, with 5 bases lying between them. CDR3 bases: TGTGCCAGCTCACCATCGCCCCAAGAGACCCAGTACTTC. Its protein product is CASSPSPQETQYF.

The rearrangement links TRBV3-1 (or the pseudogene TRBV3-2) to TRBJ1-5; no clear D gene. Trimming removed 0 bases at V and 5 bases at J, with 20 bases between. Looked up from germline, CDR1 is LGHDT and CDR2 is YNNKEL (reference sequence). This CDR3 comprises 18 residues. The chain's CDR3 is CASSQDPQNGGKYQPQHF. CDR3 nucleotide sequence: TGTGCCAGCAGCCAAGATCCCCAGAACGGAGGGAAATATCAGCCCCAGCATTTT.